These 21 T cell receptor beta chains originate from one sample sequenced in a study of shared clonotypes between healthy human individuals. Naive CD8 cells lacked CD45RO, underwent positive selection for CCR7 and left out terminally differentiated effector memory CD45RA+ cells. Assay: immunoSEQ multiplex PCR; the TCRdb copy retains only in-frame clones and omits some. Among over 2,000,000 clones, 90% to 95% were seen once, and the ten largest hold around 1.7%. What was sequenced was naive CD8+ T cells from PBMCs. The receptors were gathered from a man younger than 35 in good health. Some clones in this sample may be carry-over from other donors' samples.

There are a few counts of this clone. The chain has TRBV28 and TRBJ2-4, with D hard to call. Germline loops: CDR1 MDHEN, CDR2 SYDVKM. V lost 1 base and J lost 12, with 10 bases in between. The CDR3 contains 12 residues. The CDR3 is CASSLFSSHQYF. CDR3 in DNA: TGTGCCAGCAGTTTATTCAGCTCCCATCAGTACTTC.

The CDR3, as DNA: TGCGCCAGCAGCTCGTGGGACCAACCCTATGGCTACACCTTC. The encoded protein is CASSSWDQPYGYTF. The chain couples TRBV5-1 to TRBJ1-2; the D gene is possibly TRBD1 (5 bases). CDR3 length equals 14 residues. With 3 bases removed from V and 4 bases from J, the gap between germline ends came to 13 bases. In germline, CDR1 is SGHRS, CDR2 YFSETQ.

The V call is TRBV27, the J call TRBJ1-2, with a weak D call TRBD1 (5 bases). This CDR3 is built from 16 residues. Trimming pared 0 bases from V and 5 bases from J, leaving 16 bases between. The V gene's germline CDR1 is MNHEY and CDR2 SMNVEV (reference sequence). The chain's CDR3 is CASSLSPGTGFYGYTF. The CDR3 bases are TGTGCCAGCAGTTTATCCCCCGGAACAGGTTTTTATGGCTACACCTTC.

The chain employs TRBV27 and TRBJ2-6; D gene uncertain. This CDR3 region has 15 residues. Trimming pared 5 bases from V and 3 bases from J, leaving 11 bases between. CDR1 and CDR2 (germline): MNHEY, SMNVEV (reference sequence). The CDR3 DNA sequence: TGTGCCAGCAGTCCCCGGGTTCTTGGGGCCAACGTCCTGACTTTC. It codes for CASSPRVLGANVLTF.

This rearrangement joins TRBV10-3 to TRBJ1-2; maybe TRBD1 (5 bases). V was cut by 5 bases and J by 0 bases, with 10 bases left in between. Germline assignment: CDR1 ENHRY and CDR2 SYGVKD. The CDR3 length is 14 residues. This CDR3 reads CAISPGFANYGYTF. DNA for the CDR3: TGTGCCATCAGTCCAGGGTTCGCTAACTATGGCTACACCTTC.

This chain links TRBV27 with TRBJ1-5; weak D call: TRBD1 (6 bases). The CDR3 is 15 amino acids. CDR1 is MNHEY and CDR2 is SMNVEV in the germline V gene (reference sequence). The V end lost 4 bases, the J end lost 7 bases, and 17 bases lay between the germline ends. As DNA, the CDR3 is TGTGCCAGCAGTTCAAGGGGGAATGGCGGCCAGCCCCAGCATTTT. Amino acid sequence: CASSSRGNGGQPQHF.

This clone showed up just once. The chain links TRBV13 to TRBJ2-3; TRBD2 agrees at 7 bases. The ends lost 2 bases at V and 5 bases at J; junction bases unmatched: 4. CDR1 PRHDT and CDR2 FYEKMQ come from the germline V gene (reference sequence). The CDR3 loop spans 14 amino acids. The CDR3 DNA follows: TGTGCCAGCAGCTTACTAGCGGTGGTAGATACGCAGTATTTT. This gives the protein CASSLLAVVDTQYF.

The rearrangement joins TRBV2 to TRBJ2-7; no firm D call. CDR3 size: 15 residues. Looked up from germline, CDR1 is SNHLY and CDR2 is FYNNEI. V lost 3 bases, J lost 6 bases, and 18 bases lay in between. CDR3 DNA: TGTGCCAGCAGTGATAAAGTGGGCAGACCGAGCGAGCAGTACTTC. Amino acid sequence: CASSDKVGRPSEQYF.

The sample holds one count of this clone. The chain links TRBV11-2 to TRBJ2-1; TRBD1 agrees at 7 bases. The V segment lost 4 bases and the J segment 0 bases; nucleotides outside the gene matches: 6. CDR1 and CDR2 from the germline V gene are SGHAT and FQNNGV. The CDR3 loop spans 16 amino acids. For the CDR3, the DNA is TGTGCCAGCAGCTCTAGACAGGGTGTCTCCTACAATGAGCAGTTCTTC. This translates into CASSSRQGVSYNEQFF. The variable domain in full, completed from reference TRBV11-2 and TRBJ2-1, reads EAGVAQSPRYKIIEKRQSVAFWCNPISGHATLYWYQQILGQGPKLLIQFQNNGVVDDSQLPKDRFSAERLKGVDSTLKIQPAKLEDSAVYLCASSSRQGVSYNEQFFGPGTRLTVL.

V usage is TRBV2 and J usage is TRBJ2-7, with D tentatively TRBD1 (6 bases). With 6 bases removed from V and 6 bases from J, the gap between germline ends came to 21 bases. Looked up from germline, CDR1 is SNHLY and CDR2 is FYNNEI. The CDR3 totals 15 residues. CDR3 sequence: CASSTRGSLLGEQYF. In DNA, the CDR3 is TGTGCCAGCAGCACCAGGGGTTCCCTACTCGGCGAGCAGTACTTC. The variable domain in full, with the rest retrieved from reference TRBV2 and TRBJ2-7, is EPEVTQTPSHQVTQMGQEVILRCVPISNHLYFYWYRQILGQKVEFLVSFYNNEISEKSEIFDDQFSVERPDGSNFTLKIRSTKLEDSAMYFCASSTRGSLLGEQYFGPGTRLTVT.

V is TRBV27 and J is TRBJ2-3; unclear D gene. CDR1 MNHEY and CDR2 SMNVEV come from the germline V gene (reference sequence). V lost 1 base and J lost 1, with 12 bases in between. The CDR3 is 16 amino acids. The CDR3 is CASSLYPGDGTDTQYF. The DNA of the CDR3 is TGTGCCAGCAGTTTATACCCCGGAGACGGCACAGATACGCAGTATTTT.

In nucleotides, the CDR3 is TGTGCCAGCAGTCCTAGCGGAGTCTACAATGAGCAGTTCTTC. Amino acid sequence: CASSPSGVYNEQFF. The V and J genes are TRBV6-6 and TRBJ2-1, with 7 nucleotides matching TRBD2. The CDR3 is made up of 14 amino acids. Germline V gene data show CDR1 as MNHNY and CDR2 as SVGAGI (reference sequence). V dropped 5 bases and J dropped 3; count of bases not matched to a gene: 4.

In the case of this clone: Other DNA sequences in the sample encode the same CDR3. This chain uses TRBV28 with TRBJ2-5; 8 bases agree with TRBD1. The J segment lost 4 bases and the V segment lost 7 bases, leaving 5 bases of the junction unmatched. The length of the CDR3 is 13 residues. Germline assignment: CDR1 MDHEN and CDR2 SYDVKM. The CDR3 loop reads CASNAGGRETQYF. CDR3 coding DNA: TGTGCCAGCAACGCAGGGGGCCGAGAGACCCAGTACTTC.

As concerns this clone: This specimen includes other DNA sequences encoding the same CDR3. The genes are TRBV7-9 and TRBJ2-7, with unresolved D. CDR3 size: 12 residues. Germline V gene lookup returns CDR1 SEHNR and CDR2 FQNEAQ (reference sequence). The V gene lost 5 bases and the J gene lost 2 bases, with 7 bases spanning the gap. CDR3 sequence: CASSPNPYEQYF. The CDR3 bases are TGTGCCAGCAGCCCTAATCCCTACGAGCAGTACTTC.

The chain is built from TRBV7-3 and TRBJ1-1; the D is unclear. This CDR3 has 13 amino acids. V lost 1 base to trimming and J lost 5 bases, with 8 bases between them. Germline V lookup: CDR1 SGHTA, CDR2 FQGTGA. Written as DNA, the CDR3 is TGTGCCAGCAGCTTAAGGGTTATGACTGAAGCTTTCTTT. Translation: CASSLRVMTEAFF.

This rearrangement joins TRBV4-3 to TRBJ2-7; D could derive from TRBD1 or TRBD2 (6 bases each). CDR3 length: 15 residues. Germline loops: CDR1 LGHNA, CDR2 YSLEER. Trimming cost V 4 bases and J 3 bases, with 16 bases left between them. CDR3 DNA: TGCGCCAGCAGCCGGAACGAGGGGGGCTACTACGAGCAGTACTTC. Encoded protein: CASSRNEGGYYEQYF.

V is TRBV6-5 and J is TRBJ1-1; no firm D call. The V gene lost 2 bases and the J gene lost 4 bases, with 11 bases spanning the gap. Germline V CDR1 and CDR2: MNHEY, SVGAGI. The CDR3 length is 14 residues. The CDR3 region is CASSYGQARTEAFF. The CDR3 DNA reads TGTGCCAGCAGTTACGGTCAGGCTCGCACTGAAGCTTTCTTT.

This clone has only one observation. J is TRBJ2-3 and V is TRBV27; 11 bases line up with TRBD2. The CDR3 consists of 17 residues. The J segment lost 2 bases and the V segment lost 2 bases, leaving 6 bases of the junction unmatched. CDR1 and CDR2 from the germline V gene are MNHEY and SMNVEV (reference sequence). Written as DNA, the CDR3 is TGTGCCAGCAGTTTACTCTCGACTAGCGGGATCACAGATACGCAGTATTTT. Its protein product is CASSLLSTSGITDTQYF.

Concerning this clone: Other nucleotide sequences in the sample specify the same CDR3. This sequence joins TRBV7-9 and TRBJ2-5; unclear D gene. Germline values: CDR1 SEHNR, CDR2 FQNEAQ (reference sequence). Trimming removed 8 bases from V and 1 base from J, with 8 bases in between. The CDR3 has 12 residues. Here the CDR3 DNA reads TGTGCCAGCGCCGACGGCCAAGAGACCCAGTACTTC. Protein sequence: CASADGQETQYF.

This clone came up once. The V and J genes are TRBV7-9 and TRBJ2-1; either TRBD1 or TRBD2 may fit D (6 bases each). Germline CDR1 reads SEHNR; CDR2 reads FQNEAQ (reference sequence). The CDR3 is 17 amino acids. Trimming stripped 5 bases from V and 2 bases from J, with 19 bases between. Here the CDR3 reads CASSLEWGAAPYNEQFF. CDR3 DNA sequence: TGTGCCAGCAGCCTAGAATGGGGGGCGGCCCCCTACAATGAGCAGTTCTTC.

This sequence joins TRBV27 and TRBJ1-2; D not resolved. This CDR3 region has 13 residues. Trimming stripped 6 bases from V and 8 bases from J, with 16 bases between. CDR1 and CDR2 from the germline V gene are MNHEY and SMNVEV (reference sequence). CDR3 in amino acids: CASRPLGGLGYTF. Written as DNA, the CDR3 is TGTGCCAGCAGACCCTTGGGCGGCCTCGGCTACACCTTC.